This TCR beta chain was sequenced during a study of OX40 agonist ivuxolimab in advanced cancers. V lost 7 bases and J lost 3; bases outside the gene matches: 12. CDR1 LNHDA and CDR2 SQIVND come from the germline V gene (reference sequence). The CDR3 is 15 residues long. This table comes from immunoSEQ multiplex PCR, and its TCRdb copy is limited to in-frame clones, with some not included. The profile shows some 64,000 clones, 83% of them singletons. The chain carries TRBV19 and TRBJ2-7; TRBD1 matches 7 bases. This TCR was recovered from an adult with an advanced solid tumor such as melanoma, head and neck, liver or kidney cancer. This sample comprised CD4+ or CD8+ T cells sorted from blood, obtained in a trial of the OX40 agonist ivuxolimab. The DNA for the CDR3 is TGTGCCAGTACTAACAGGGGAATGGGGAACTACGAGCAGTACTTC. Translation: CASTNRGMGNYEQYF.